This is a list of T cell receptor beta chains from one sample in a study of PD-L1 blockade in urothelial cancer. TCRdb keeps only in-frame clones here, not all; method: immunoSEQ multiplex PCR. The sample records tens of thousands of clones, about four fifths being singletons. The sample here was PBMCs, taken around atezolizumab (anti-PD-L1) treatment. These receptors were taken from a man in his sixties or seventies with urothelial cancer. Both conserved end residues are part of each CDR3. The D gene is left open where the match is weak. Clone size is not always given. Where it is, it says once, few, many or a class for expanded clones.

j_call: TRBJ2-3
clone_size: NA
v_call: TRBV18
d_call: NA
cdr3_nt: TGTGCCAGCTCACCCCCGGCTAGCCCGATGTATTTT
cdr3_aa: CASSPPASPMYF

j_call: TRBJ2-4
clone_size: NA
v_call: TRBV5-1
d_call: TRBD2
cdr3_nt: TGCGCCAGCAGCCCCGGGACTAGCGGGAGGTTTGGGACCAAAAACATTCAGTACTTC
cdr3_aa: CASSPGTSGRFGTKNIQYF

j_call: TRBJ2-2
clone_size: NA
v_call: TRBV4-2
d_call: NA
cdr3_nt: TGTGCCAGCAGCCAAGAACCGGGATCGCCGATAAACACCGGGGAGCTGTTTTTT
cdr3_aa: CASSQEPGSPINTGELFF

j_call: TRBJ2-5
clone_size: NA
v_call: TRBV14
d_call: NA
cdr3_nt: TGTGCCAGCAGCCCTCTTAGGGGGGGGCTCGGGACCCAGTACTTC
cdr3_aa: CASSPLRGGLGTQYF

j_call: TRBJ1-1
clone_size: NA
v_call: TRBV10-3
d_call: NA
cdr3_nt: TGTGCCATCAGTGAGATAACAGGGTGGTCCACTGAAGCTTTCTTT
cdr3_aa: CAISEITGWSTEAFF

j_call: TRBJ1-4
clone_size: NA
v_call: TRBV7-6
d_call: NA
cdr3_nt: TGTGCCAGCAGCTTAGGCTCGGGGGAAAAACTGTTTTTT
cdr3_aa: CASSLGSGEKLFF

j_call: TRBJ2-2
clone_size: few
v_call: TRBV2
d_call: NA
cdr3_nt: TGTGCCGTCGTAGAGCGAGGAGGCACCGGGGAGCTGTTTTTT
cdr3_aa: CAVVERGGTGELFF

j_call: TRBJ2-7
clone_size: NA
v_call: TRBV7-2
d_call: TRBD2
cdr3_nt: TGTGCCAGCAGCCTGGTTAAGCGGGAGTGGTACGAGCAGTACTTC
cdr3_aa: CASSLVKREWYEQYF

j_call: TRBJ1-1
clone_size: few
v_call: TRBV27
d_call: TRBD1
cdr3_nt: TGTGCCAGTCGACAGGGATGGATGAACACTGAAGCTTTCTTT
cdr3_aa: CASRQGWMNTEAFF

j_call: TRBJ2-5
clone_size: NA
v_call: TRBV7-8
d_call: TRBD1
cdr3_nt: TGTGCCAGCAGCACGGACAGGTTCGGGACCCAGTACTTC
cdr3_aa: CASSTDRFGTQYF

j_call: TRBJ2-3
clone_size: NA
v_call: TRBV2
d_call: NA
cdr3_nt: TGTGCCAGCAGTTTTACCGAGGGGGCAGATACGCAGTATTTT
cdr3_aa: CASSFTEGADTQYF

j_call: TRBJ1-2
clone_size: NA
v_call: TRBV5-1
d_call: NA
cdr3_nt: TGCGCCAGTCTCCCTGAGCCGGGGGAAGGCTACACCTTC
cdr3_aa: CASLPEPGEGYTF

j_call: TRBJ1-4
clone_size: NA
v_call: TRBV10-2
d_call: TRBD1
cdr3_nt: TGCGCCAGCAGTGAGGGACAGGCGGGTGAAAAACTGTTTTTT
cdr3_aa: CASSEGQAGEKLFF

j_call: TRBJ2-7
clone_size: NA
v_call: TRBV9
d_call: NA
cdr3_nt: TGTGCCAGCAGCGTAGCCCCGGTCGCTGGTGAGCAGTACTTC
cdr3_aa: CASSVAPVAGEQYF

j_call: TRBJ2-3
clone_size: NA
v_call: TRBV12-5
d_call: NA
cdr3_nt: TGTGCTAGTGGTCCTAAACACCTGGGGCGCACAGATACGCAGTATTTT
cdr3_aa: CASGPKHLGRTDTQYF

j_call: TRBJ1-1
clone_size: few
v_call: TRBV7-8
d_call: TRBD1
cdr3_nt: TGTGCCAGCAGCCCCCGGACAGGGAGAGGAACTGAAGCTTTCTTT
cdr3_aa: CASSPRTGRGTEAFF

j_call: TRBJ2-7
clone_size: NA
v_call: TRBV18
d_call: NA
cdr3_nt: TGTGCCAGCTCACCCGGGGAGTCCGAGCAGTACTTC
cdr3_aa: CASSPGESEQYF

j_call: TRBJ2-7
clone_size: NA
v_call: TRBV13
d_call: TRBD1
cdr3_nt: TGTGCCAGCAGCTTAGGGGACAGGGAGAACGAGCAGTACTTC
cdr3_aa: CASSLGDRENEQYF

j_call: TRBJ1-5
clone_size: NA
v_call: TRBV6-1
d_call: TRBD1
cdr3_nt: TGTGCCAGCAGTGAGCTACGGGACAGCCTAAATCAGCCCCAGCATTTT
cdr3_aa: CASSELRDSLNQPQHF

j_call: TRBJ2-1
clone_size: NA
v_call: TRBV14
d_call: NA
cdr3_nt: TGTGCCAGCAGCCCCTGGGCTGGTAGCTACAATGAGCAGTTCTTC
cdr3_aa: CASSPWAGSYNEQFF

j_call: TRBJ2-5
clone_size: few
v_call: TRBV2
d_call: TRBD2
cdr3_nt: TGTGCCAGCAGTCGCAGACTAGCGGGAGGGGCAGAGACCCAGTACTTC
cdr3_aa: CASSRRLAGGAETQYF

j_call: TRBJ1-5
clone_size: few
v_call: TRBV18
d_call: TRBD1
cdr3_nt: TGTGCCAGCTCACCCCGGGACAGCAGAAATCAGCCCCAGCATTTT
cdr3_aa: CASSPRDSRNQPQHF

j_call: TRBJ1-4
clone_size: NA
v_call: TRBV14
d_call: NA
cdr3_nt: TGTGCCAGCAGCCAAGGAATCCGAGGAGGAAAACTGTTTTTT
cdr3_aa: CASSQGIRGGKLFF

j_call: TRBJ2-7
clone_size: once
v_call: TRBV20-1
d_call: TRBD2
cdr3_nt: TGCAGTGCGGAGCGGGAGTTCGAGCAGTACTTC
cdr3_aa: CSAEREFEQYF

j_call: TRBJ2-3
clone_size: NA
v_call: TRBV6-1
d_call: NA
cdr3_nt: TGTGCCAGCAGTGGCCGGGGTGGAGATACGCAGTATTTT
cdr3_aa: CASSGRGGDTQYF

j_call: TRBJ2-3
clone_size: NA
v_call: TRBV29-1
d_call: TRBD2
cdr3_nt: TGCAGCGCAGTAGCGGGAGAGTCCACAGATACGCAGTATTTT
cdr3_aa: CSAVAGESTDTQYF

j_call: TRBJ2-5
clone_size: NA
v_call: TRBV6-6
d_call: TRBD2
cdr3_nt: TGTGCCAGCAGTTACAAGCGGGGGAACCAAGAGACCCAGTACTTC
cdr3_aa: CASSYKRGNQETQYF

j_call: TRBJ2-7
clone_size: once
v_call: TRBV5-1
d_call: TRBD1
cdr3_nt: TGCGCCAGCAGCTGGGACAGGGGGATCTACGAGCAGTACTTC
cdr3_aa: CASSWDRGIYEQYF

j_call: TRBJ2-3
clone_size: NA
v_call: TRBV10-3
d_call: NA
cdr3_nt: TGTGCCATCAGTGAGAGGTCAGGGGGGGATACGCAGTATTTT
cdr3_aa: CAISERSGGDTQYF

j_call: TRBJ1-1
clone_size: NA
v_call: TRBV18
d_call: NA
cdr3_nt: TGTGCCAGCTCACCCCCGACAGGGAACACTGAAGCTTTCTTT
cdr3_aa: CASSPPTGNTEAFF

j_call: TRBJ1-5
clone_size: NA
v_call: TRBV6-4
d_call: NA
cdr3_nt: TGTGCCAGCAGTGCCACAGGGTTGGGCAATCAGCCCCAGCATTTT
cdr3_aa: CASSATGLGNQPQHF

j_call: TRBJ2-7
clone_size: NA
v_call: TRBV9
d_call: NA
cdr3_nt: TGTGCCAGCAGCGTAGGGGCTGCCGTTGTGGACGAGCAGTACTTC
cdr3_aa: CASSVGAAVVDEQYF

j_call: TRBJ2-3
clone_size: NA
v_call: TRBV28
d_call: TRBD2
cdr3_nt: TGTGCCAGCCCCCCTAGCGGTTCCACAGATACGCAGTATTTT
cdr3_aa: CASPPSGSTDTQYF

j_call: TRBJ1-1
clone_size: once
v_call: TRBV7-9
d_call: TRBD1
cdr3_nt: TGTGCCAGCAGCAGACCGGGACAGAAGAACACTGAAGCTTTCTTT
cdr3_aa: CASSRPGQKNTEAFF

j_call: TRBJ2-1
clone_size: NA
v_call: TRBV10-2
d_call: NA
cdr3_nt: TGCGCCAGCAGTGCGAGGACCTACAATGAGCAGTTCTTC
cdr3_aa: CASSARTYNEQFF

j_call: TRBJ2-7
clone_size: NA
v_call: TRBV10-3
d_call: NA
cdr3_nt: TGTGCCATCAGTGACCCCCTCGGAGGGACGGAACGAACCTACGAGCAGTACTTC
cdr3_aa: CAISDPLGGTERTYEQYF

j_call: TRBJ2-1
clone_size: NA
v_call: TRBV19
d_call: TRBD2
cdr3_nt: TGTGCCAGTAGTATAGAAGCGGGATTCTACAATGAGCAGTTCTTC
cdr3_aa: CASSIEAGFYNEQFF

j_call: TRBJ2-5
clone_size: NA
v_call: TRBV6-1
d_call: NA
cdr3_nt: TGTGCCAGCAGTGAACCTGGACATCAAGAGACCCAGTACTTC
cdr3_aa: CASSEPGHQETQYF

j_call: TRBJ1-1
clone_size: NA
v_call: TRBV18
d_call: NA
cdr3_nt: TGTGCCAGCTCACGGATGCAACTGGACAGAATGAACACTGAAGCTTTCTTT
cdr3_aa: CASSRMQLDRMNTEAFF

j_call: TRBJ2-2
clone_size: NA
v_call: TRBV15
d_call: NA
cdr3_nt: TGTGCCACCAGCTGGGGTGACATGCGGGGGAACACCGGGGAGCTGTTTTTT
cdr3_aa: CATSWGDMRGNTGELFF

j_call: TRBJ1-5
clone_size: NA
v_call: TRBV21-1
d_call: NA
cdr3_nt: TGTGCCAGCAGCAACGGGGACAGGGGACTACTCCACAATCAGCCCCAGCATTTT
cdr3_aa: CASSNGDRGLLHNQPQHF

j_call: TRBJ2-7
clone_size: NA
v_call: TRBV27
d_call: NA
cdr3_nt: TGTGCCAGCAGTTCCCGAGGGGGAGAGACGAACGAGCAGTACTTC
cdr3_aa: CASSSRGGETNEQYF

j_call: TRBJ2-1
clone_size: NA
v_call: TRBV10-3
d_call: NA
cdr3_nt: TGTGCCATCAGCCAACGGGCAAACCCGGGACTCCCGCGGAATGAGCAGTTCTTC
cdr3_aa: CAISQRANPGLPRNEQFF

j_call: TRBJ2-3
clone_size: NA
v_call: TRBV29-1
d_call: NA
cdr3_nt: TGCAGCGTTAGGACACCTACCTGGGGTGGCACAGATACGCAGTATTTT
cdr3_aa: CSVRTPTWGGTDTQYF

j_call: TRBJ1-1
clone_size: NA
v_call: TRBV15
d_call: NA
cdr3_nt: TGTGCCACCAGCAGTAGGGAGGGTCGCGCTTTCTTT
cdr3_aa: CATSSREGRAFF

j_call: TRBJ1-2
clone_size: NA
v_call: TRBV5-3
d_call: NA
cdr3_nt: TGTGCCAGAAGCTTGGATCGGTGTGATGGCTACACCTTC
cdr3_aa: CARSLDRCDGYTF

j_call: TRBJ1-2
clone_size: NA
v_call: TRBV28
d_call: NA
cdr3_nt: TGTGCCAGCAGTTCCTCGGTAGCCGGCTACACCTTC
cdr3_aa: CASSSSVAGYTF

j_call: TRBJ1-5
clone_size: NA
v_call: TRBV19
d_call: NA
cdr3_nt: TGTGCCAGTAGTCCGGACACAGCATATAGCAATCAGCCCCAGCATTTT
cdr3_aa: CASSPDTAYSNQPQHF

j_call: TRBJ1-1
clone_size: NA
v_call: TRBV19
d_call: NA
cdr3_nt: TGTGCCAGTAGATCGTACACTGAAGCTTTCTTT
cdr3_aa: CASRSYTEAFF